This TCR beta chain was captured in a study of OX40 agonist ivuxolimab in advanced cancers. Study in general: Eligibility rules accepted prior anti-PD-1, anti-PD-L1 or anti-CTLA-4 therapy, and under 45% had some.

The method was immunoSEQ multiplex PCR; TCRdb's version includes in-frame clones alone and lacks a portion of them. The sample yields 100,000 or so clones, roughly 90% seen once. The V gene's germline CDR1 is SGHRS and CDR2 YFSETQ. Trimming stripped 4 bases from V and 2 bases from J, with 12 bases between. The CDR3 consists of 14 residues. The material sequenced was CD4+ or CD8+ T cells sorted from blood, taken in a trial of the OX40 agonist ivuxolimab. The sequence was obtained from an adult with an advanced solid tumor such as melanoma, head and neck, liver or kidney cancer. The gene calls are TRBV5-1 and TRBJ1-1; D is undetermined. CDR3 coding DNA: TGCGCCAGCAGCCCGGGCCTAGGAAACACTGAAGCTTTCTTT. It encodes CASSPGLGNTEAFF.